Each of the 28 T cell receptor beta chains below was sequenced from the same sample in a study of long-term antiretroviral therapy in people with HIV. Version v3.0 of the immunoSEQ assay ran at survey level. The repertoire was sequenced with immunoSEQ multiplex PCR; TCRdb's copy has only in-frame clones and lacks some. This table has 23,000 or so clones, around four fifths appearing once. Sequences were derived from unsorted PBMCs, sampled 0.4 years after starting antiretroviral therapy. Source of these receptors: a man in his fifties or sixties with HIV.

This chain's CDR3 is CASSLQGDTEAFF. In DNA form, the CDR3 reads TGTGCCAGCAGCCTCCAGGGTGACACTGAAGCTTTCTTT. This rearrangement joins TRBV7-2 to TRBJ1-1, with a possible D match to TRBD1 (5 bases). Trimming removed 5 bases from V and 3 bases from J, with 10 bases in between. This CDR3 region has 13 residues. The germline gives CDR1 SGHTA, CDR2 FQGNSA.

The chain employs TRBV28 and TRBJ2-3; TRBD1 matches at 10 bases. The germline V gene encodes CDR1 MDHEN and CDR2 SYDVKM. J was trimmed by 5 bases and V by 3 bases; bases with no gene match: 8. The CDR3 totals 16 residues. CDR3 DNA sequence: TGTGCCAGCAGTTTCCTCCGACAGGGGGCCGGAGATACGCAGTATTTT. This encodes CASSFLRQGAGDTQYF.

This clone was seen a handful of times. The CDR3 spells CASSLGQGFYNSPLHF. In DNA form, the CDR3 reads TGTGCCAGCAGCCTGGGACAGGGGTTCTATAATTCACCCCTCCACTTT. The rearrangement uses TRBV7-9 and TRBJ1-6; 10 bases map to TRBD1. The CDR3 totals 16 residues. Trimming removed 5 bases from V and 3 bases from J; junction bases left unmatched: 4. From germline, CDR1 is SEHNR and CDR2 FQNEAQ (reference sequence).

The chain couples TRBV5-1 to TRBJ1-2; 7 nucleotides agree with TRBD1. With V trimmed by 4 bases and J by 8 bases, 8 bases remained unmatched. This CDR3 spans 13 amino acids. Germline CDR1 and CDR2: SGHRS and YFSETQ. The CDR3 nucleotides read TGCGCCAGCAGCCTCCAGCAGGGGGACGGCTACACCTTC. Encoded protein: CASSLQQGDGYTF.

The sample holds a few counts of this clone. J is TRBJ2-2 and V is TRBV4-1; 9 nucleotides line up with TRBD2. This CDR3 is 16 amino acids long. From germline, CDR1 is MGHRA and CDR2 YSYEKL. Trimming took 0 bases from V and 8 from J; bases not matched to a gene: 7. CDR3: CASSQEGLAGKGELFF. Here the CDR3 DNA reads TGCGCCAGCAGCCAAGAAGGTCTAGCGGGGAAAGGGGAGCTGTTTTTT.

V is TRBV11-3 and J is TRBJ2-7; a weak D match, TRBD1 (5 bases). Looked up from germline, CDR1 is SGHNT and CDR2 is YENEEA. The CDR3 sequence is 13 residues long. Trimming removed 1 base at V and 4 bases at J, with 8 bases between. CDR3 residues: CASSLAPGYEQYF. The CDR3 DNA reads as TGTGCCAGCAGCTTAGCCCCAGGGTACGAGCAGTACTTC.

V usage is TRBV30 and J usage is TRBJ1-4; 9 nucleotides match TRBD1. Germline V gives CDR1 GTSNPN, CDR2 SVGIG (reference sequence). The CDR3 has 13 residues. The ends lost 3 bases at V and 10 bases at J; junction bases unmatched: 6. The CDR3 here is CAWSRQGVGKLFF. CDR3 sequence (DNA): TGTGCCTGGAGCAGACAGGGGGTCGGAAAACTGTTTTTT.

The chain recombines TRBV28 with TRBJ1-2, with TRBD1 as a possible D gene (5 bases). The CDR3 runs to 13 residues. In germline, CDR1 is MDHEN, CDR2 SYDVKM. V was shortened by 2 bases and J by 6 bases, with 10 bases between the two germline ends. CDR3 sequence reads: CASSLRQNNGYTF. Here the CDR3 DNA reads TGTGCCAGCAGTTTACGACAGAATAATGGCTACACCTTC.

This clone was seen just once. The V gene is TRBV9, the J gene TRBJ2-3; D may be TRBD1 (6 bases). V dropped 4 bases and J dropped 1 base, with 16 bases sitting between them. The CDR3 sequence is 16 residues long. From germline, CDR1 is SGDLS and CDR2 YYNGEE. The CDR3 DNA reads TGTGCCAGCAGCTCCCCAGTGAAGGGGGGCACAGATACGCAGTATTTT. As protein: CASSSPVKGGTDTQYF.

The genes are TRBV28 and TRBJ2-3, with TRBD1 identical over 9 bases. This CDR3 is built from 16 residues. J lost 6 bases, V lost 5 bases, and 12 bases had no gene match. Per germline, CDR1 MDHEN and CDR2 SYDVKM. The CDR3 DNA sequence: TGTGCCAGCAGTGCCCCCCGGGACAGGGTGTTGGATACGCAGTATTTT. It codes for CASSAPRDRVLDTQYF.

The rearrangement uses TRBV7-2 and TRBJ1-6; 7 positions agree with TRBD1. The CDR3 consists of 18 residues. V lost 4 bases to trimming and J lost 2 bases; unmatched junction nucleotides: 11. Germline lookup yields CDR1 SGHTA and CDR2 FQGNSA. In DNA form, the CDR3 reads TGTGCCAGCAGCTCCTACAGGGGCGCTTCCCCCTATAATTCACCCCTCCACTTT. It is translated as CASSSYRGASPYNSPLHF.

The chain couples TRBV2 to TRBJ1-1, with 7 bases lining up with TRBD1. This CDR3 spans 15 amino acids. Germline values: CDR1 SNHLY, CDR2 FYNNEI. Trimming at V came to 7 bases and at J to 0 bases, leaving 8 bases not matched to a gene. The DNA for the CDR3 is TGTGCCAGCAATACAGGGGTAGGGGTGAACACTGAAGCTTTCTTT. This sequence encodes CASNTGVGVNTEAFF.

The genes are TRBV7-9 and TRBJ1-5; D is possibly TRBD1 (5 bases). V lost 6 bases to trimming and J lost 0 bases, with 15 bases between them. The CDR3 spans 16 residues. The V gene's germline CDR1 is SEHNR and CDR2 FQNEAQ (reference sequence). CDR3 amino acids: CASSSEGFPSNQPQHF. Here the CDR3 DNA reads TGTGCCAGCAGTTCCGAGGGGTTTCCTAGCAATCAGCCCCAGCATTTT. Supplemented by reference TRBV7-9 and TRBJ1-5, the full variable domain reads DTGVSQNPRHKITKRGQNVTFRCDPISEHNRLYWYRQTLGQGPEFLTYFQNEAQLEKSRLLSDRFSAERPKGSFSTLEIQRTEQGDSAMYLCASSSEGFPSNQPQHFGDGTRLSIL.

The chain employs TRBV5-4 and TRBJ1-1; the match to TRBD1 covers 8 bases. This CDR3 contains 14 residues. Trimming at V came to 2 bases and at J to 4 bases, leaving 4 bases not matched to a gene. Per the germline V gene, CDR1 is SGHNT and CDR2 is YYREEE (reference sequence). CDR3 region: CASSLTGGGTEAFF. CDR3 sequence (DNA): TGTGCCAGCAGCTTAACAGGGGGAGGCACTGAAGCTTTCTTT.

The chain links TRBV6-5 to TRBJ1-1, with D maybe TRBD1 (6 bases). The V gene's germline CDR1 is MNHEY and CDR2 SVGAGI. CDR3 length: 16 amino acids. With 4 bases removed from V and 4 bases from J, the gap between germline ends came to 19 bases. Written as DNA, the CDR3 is TGTGCCAGCAGTTCGGGGGGACATGGTCCAAGCACTGAAGCTTTCTTT. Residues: CASSSGGHGPSTEAFF.

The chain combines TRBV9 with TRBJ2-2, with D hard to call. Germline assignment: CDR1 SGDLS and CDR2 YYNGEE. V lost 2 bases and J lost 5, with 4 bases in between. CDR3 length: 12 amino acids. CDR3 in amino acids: CASSVETGELFF. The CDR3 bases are TGTGCCAGCAGCGTGGAAACCGGGGAGCTGTTTTTT.

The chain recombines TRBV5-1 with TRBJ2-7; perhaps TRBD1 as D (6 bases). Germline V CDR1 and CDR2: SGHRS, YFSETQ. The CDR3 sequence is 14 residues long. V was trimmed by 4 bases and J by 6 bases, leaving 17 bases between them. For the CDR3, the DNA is TGCGCCAGCAGCAGACAGCAGGGGCTCTCCGAGCAGTACTTC. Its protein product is CASSRQQGLSEQYF.

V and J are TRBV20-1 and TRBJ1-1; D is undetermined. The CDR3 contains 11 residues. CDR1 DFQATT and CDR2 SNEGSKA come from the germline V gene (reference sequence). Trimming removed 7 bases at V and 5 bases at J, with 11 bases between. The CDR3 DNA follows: TGCAGTGGGGAGAGGAGTACTGAAGCTTTCTTT. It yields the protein CSGERSTEAFF.

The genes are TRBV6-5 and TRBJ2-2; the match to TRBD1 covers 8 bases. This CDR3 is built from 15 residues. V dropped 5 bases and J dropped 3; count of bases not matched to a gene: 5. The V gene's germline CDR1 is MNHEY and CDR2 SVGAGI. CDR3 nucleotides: TGTGCCAGCAGTCGACAGGGGCGCGACACCGGGGAGCTGTTTTTT. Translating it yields CASSRQGRDTGELFF.

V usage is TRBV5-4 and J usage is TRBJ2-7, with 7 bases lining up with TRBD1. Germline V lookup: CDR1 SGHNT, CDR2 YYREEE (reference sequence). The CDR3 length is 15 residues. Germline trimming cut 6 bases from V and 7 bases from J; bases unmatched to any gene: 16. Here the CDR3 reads CASTQGPRGSWEQYF. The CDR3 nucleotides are TGTGCCAGCACCCAGGGCCCCAGGGGGAGTTGGGAGCAGTACTTC.

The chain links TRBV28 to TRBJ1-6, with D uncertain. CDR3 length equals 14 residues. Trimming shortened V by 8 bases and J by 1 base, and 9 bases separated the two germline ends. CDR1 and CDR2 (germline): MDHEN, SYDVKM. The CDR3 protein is CASAPASYNSPLHF. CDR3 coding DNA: TGTGCCAGCGCCCCAGCGTCCTATAATTCACCCCTCCACTTT.

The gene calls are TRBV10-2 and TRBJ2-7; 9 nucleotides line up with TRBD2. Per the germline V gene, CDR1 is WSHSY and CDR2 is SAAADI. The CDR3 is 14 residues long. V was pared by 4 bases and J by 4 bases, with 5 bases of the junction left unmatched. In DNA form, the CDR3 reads TGCGCCAGCAGTGGCGGGGGGGCCGCGTACGAGCAGTACTTC. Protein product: CASSGGGAAYEQYF.

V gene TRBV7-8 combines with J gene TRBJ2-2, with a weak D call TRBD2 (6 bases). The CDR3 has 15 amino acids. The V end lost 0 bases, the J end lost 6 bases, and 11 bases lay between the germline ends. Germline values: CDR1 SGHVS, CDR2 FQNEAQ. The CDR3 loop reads CASSLAPSGPGELFF. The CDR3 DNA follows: TGTGCCAGCAGCTTAGCGCCCAGCGGGCCCGGGGAGCTGTTTTTT. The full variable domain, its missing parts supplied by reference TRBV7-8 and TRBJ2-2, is GAGVSQSPRYKVAKRGQDVALRCDPISGHVSLFWYQQALGQGPEFLTYFQNEAQLDKSGLPSDRFFAERPEGSVSTLKIQRTQQEDSAVYLCASSLAPSGPGELFFGEGSRLTVL.

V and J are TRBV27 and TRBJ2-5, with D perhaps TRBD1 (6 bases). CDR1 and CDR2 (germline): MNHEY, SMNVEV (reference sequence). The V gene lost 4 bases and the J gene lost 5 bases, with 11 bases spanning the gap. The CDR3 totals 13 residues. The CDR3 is CASSYRVGETQYF. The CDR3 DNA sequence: TGTGCCAGCAGTTACAGGGTGGGGGAGACCCAGTACTTC.

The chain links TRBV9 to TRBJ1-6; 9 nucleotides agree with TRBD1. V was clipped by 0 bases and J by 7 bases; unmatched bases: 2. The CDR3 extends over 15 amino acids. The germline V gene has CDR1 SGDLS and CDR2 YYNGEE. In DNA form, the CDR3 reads TGTGCCAGCAGCGTAGAGGGGACAGGGAATTCACCCCTCCACTTT. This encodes CASSVEGTGNSPLHF.

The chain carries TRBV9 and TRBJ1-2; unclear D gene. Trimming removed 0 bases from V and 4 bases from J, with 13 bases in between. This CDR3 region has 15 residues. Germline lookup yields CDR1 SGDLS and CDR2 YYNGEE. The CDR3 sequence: CASSVGDRGFYGYTF. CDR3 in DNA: TGTGCCAGCAGCGTAGGCGACCGAGGATTCTATGGCTACACCTTC.

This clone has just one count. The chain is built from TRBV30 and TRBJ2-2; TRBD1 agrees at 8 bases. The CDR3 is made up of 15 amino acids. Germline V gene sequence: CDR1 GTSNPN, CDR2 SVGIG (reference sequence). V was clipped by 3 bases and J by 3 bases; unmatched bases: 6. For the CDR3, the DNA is TGTGCCTGGAGAACTCCGACAGGGGACACCGGGGAGCTGTTTTTT. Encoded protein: CAWRTPTGDTGELFF.

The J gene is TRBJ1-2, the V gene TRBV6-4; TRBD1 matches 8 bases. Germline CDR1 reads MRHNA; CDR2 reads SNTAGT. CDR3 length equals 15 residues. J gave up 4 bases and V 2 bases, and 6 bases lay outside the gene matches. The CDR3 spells CASSDGTGGPYGYTF. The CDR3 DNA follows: TGTGCCAGCAGTGACGGGACAGGTGGTCCCTATGGCTACACCTTC.